This T cell receptor (beta chain) comes out of a study of siplizumab effects on memory and regulatory T cells. Some 10^5 TCR templates were measured in each sample. TCRdb's copy holds only in-frame clones and misses some; the assay was immunoSEQ multiplex PCR. The sample records about 82,000 clones, roughly 86% being singletons. Study observations and caveats: Naive T cells were seemingly more diverse than memory cells, and major contributions to the alloresponse seemed to be made by them.

As concerns this clone: Its antigen remains unknown.

Germline lookup yields CDR1 LNHDA and CDR2 SQIVND (reference sequence). The CDR3 spans 13 residues. Trimming removed 3 bases from V and 6 bases from J, with 8 bases in between. This sequence originates from a human donor in good health. Input material: Tregs sorted from blood. J is TRBJ2-2 and V is TRBV19; D is ambiguous. Written as DNA, the CDR3 is TGTGCCAGTAGTATCCTTACCCCCGGGGAGCTGTTTTTT. The encoded protein is CASSILTPGELFF. Based on the CDR3 plus reference TRBV19 and TRBJ2-2, the full variable domain is DGGITQSPKYLFRKEGQNVTLSCEQNLNHDAMYWYRQDPGQGLRLIYYSQIVNDFQKGDIAEGYSVSREKKESFPLTVTSAQKNPTAFYLCASSILTPGELFFGEGSRLTVL.